These 7 T cell receptor beta chains were all obtained from the same sample, sequenced in a study of blood T cell repertoires in COVID-19. TCRdb's table, derived via immunoSEQ multiplex PCR, lists solely in-frame clones and lacks some. The sample includes fewer than 400,000 clones, 89% of them seen just once. Sequencing was done on a sample of PBMCs or T cells enriched from blood (not recorded which). These receptors came from a woman aged 30 to 39 who had recovered from COVID-19.

V is TRBV11-1 and J is TRBJ1-5, with no clear D. V lost 2 bases and J lost 4, with 6 bases in between. The CDR3 is made up of 13 amino acids. Germline V gene sequence: CDR1 SGHAT, CDR2 FQDESV (reference sequence). The CDR3, as DNA: TGTGCCAGCAGCTTAAGCACGAATCAGCCCCAGCATTTT. Its translation: CASSLSTNQPQHF.

This chain uses TRBV15 with TRBJ2-5; the D gene is possibly TRBD1 (5 bases). V shed 2 bases and J shed 2 bases, with 9 bases lying between them. CDR3 size: 14 residues. Germline loops: CDR1 LNHNV, CDR2 YYDKDF (reference sequence). In nucleotides, the CDR3 is TGTGCCACCAGCAGAACCCGGACACAAGAGACCCAGTACTTC. Amino acid sequence: CATSRTRTQETQYF.

This chain uses TRBV15 with TRBJ2-2, with 10 bases aligning to TRBD1. This CDR3 comprises 16 residues. The J segment lost 5 bases and the V segment lost 5 bases, leaving 8 bases of the junction unmatched. The germline CDR1 and CDR2 sequences are LNHNV and YYDKDF (reference sequence). CDR3 sequence reads: CATSGAGTGVTGELFF. In DNA form, the CDR3 reads TGTGCCACCAGCGGTGCCGGGACAGGGGTGACCGGGGAGCTGTTTTTT.

The rearrangement joins TRBV19 to TRBJ1-2, with unresolved D. The CDR3 is 15 amino acids. CDR1 and CDR2 (germline): LNHDA, SQIVND (reference sequence). V lost 3 bases and J lost 5, with 16 bases in between. In DNA, the CDR3 is TGTGCCAGTAGTATTCCCGGACTTACCAGTTATGGCTACACCTTC. It yields the protein CASSIPGLTSYGYTF.

Worth noting for this clone: This CDR3 is also generated by other DNA sequences in the sample. V gene TRBV12-5 combines with J gene TRBJ1-5; no definite D call. CDR1 is LGHNT, CDR2 FRNRAP, per germline. Trimming pared 2 bases from V and 2 bases from J, leaving 7 bases between. The CDR3 runs to 14 residues. Written as DNA, the CDR3 is TGTGCTAGTGGTTTGTCCGGGGGCAATCAGCCCCAGCATTTT. Protein sequence: CASGLSGGNQPQHF. The entire variable domain, with the rest obtained from reference TRBV12-5 and TRBJ1-5, is as follows: DARVTQTPRHKVTEMGQEVTMRCQPILGHNTVFWYRQTMMQGLELLAYFRNRAPLDDSGMPKDRFSAEMPDATLATLKIQPSEPRDSAVYFCASGLSGGNQPQHFGDGTRLSIL.

Remarks on this clone: The same CDR3 is also encoded by other DNA sequences in this sample. This chain links TRBV5-1 with TRBJ2-3; D remains ambiguous. Trimming pared 0 bases from V and 1 base from J, leaving 6 bases between. The CDR3 consists of 14 residues. Germline loops: CDR1 SGHRS, CDR2 YFSETQ. The chain's CDR3 is CASSLDPGTDTQYF. CDR3 nucleotides: TGCGCCAGCAGCTTGGATCCTGGCACAGATACGCAGTATTTT.

This clone appeared once. The rearrangement links TRBV7-2 to TRBJ1-6, with a weak D call TRBD1 (6 bases). CDR3 size: 16 residues. Germline lookup yields CDR1 SGHTA and CDR2 FQGNSA. The V gene lost 1 base and the J gene lost 6 bases, with 13 bases spanning the gap. CDR3 sequence (DNA): TGTGCCAGCAGCTTAGGGCAGGGGTCCGGTAATTCACCCCTCCACTTT. This gives the protein CASSLGQGSGNSPLHF.